This T cell receptor (beta chain) is drawn from a study of beta chain features in type 1 diabetes. Background on the study: Cell yields, gender and age were similar in healthy donors and patients.

The CDR3 covers 15 residues. With V trimmed by 0 bases and J by 8 bases, 3 bases remained unmatched. Germline V gene sequence: CDR1 MNHEY, CDR2 SMNVEV (reference sequence). cDNA synthesis used the whole RNA isolate, giving expressed TCRB sequences. The table came from immunoSEQ multiplex PCR; TCRdb's copy has only in-frame clones and leaves some out. The sample includes about 140,000 clones, 6.9% of them seen just once. Sequenced sample: central memory CD4+ T cells from blood. The TCR sequence derives from a woman in her 30s in good health. The V gene is TRBV27, the J gene TRBJ1-4, with 10 positions matching TRBD1. The CDR3 coding sequence is TGTGCCAGCAGTTTATCGAGACAGGGGGCGGAAAAACTGTTTTTT. The encoded protein is CASSLSRQGAEKLFF.